Shown below are 11 T cell receptor beta chains from a single sample sequenced in a study of shared T cell receptors in the human thymus. TCRdb keeps only in-frame clones here, not all; method: immunoSEQ multiplex PCR. The top ten clones hold roughly 0.0089% of a sample with 640,000 or so clones, around 87% of them seen once. This sample was also put to use in a study of human thymus T cells.

Sequencing was performed on thymocytes. These receptors were taken from a boy less than two years old with a congenital heart defect.

V gene TRBV27 combines with J gene TRBJ2-7; TRBD1 aligns across 7 bases. V lost 5 bases, J lost 2 bases, and 6 bases stayed unmatched. CDR3 length: 14 residues. Germline V lookup: CDR1 MNHEY, CDR2 SMNVEV (reference sequence). The CDR3 reads CASSTRDRTYEQYF. In nucleotides, the CDR3 is TGTGCCAGCAGTACTCGGGACAGAACCTACGAGCAGTACTTC.

The chain is built from TRBV4-2 and TRBJ1-5; D is unclear. The V and J ends lost 1 base and 2 bases respectively, with 6 bases between them. CDR3 length: 14 amino acids. Per germline, CDR1 LGHNA and CDR2 YNFKEQ. The CDR3 protein is CASSQVAGNQPQHF. For the CDR3, the DNA is TGTGCCAGCAGCCAAGTAGCGGGCAATCAGCCCCAGCATTTT.

The gene calls are TRBV18 and TRBJ2-5, with 10 bases that match TRBD2. V was pared by 0 bases and J by 4 bases, with 11 bases of the junction left unmatched. The CDR3 length is 18 residues. Germline-derived CDR1 and CDR2 are KGHSH and LQKENI. The CDR3 coding sequence is TGTGCCAGCTCACCACCGGTACTAGCGGGGACTAGGGTAGAGACCCAGTACTTC. Protein sequence: CASSPPVLAGTRVETQYF.

This clone has more than one count but fewer than ten. The chain joins TRBV19 to TRBJ1-1, with 8 bases matching TRBD1. Germline V gene data show CDR1 as LNHDA and CDR2 as SQIVND (reference sequence). This CDR3 is built from 14 residues. With 9 bases clipped from V and 3 bases from J, the junction kept 9 bases outside the gene matches. The chain's CDR3 is CASTKGQADTEAFF. The CDR3 DNA sequence: TGTGCCAGCACCAAGGGACAGGCCGACACTGAAGCTTTCTTT.

The chain has TRBV28 and TRBJ1-1, with 10 bases that match TRBD1. J lost 1 base, V lost 5 bases, and 7 bases had no gene match. Germline assignment: CDR1 MDHEN and CDR2 SYDVKM. The length of the CDR3 is 16 residues. The CDR3, as DNA: TGTGCCAGCAGTCCCGACAGGGGGCGAAAGAACACTGAAGCTTTCTTT. Residues: CASSPDRGRKNTEAFF.

Worth noting for this clone: This CDR3 is missing its conserved last phenylalanine or tryptophan, likely due to a read error. The chain has TRBV4-1 and TRBJ1-1; tentative D call: TRBD1 (6 bases). The CDR3 is 16 amino acids. Germline assignment: CDR1 MGHRA and CDR2 YSYEKL. V lost 0 bases and J 7 bases, leaving 18 bases between the germline ends. CDR3 nucleotide sequence: TGCGCCAGCAGCCAAGATAACAGGACAGCCTACCGTGAAGCTTTCTGT. Encoded protein: CASSQDNRTAYREAFC.

The V gene is TRBV28, the J gene TRBJ1-5; the D gene is possibly TRBD1 (6 bases). The germline V gene encodes CDR1 MDHEN and CDR2 SYDVKM. This CDR3 region has 16 residues. V lost 3 bases and J lost 1, with 13 bases in between. CDR3 loop: CASSLADSKSNQPQHF. The CDR3 bases are TGTGCCAGCAGTTTGGCGGACAGCAAAAGCAATCAGCCCCAGCATTTT. Complete variable domain (other parts from reference TRBV28 and TRBJ1-5): DVKVTQSSRYLVKRTGEKVFLECVQDMDHENMFWYRQDPGLGLRLIYFSYDVKMKEKGDIPEGYSVSREKKERFSLILESASTNQTSMYLCASSLADSKSNQPQHFGDGTRLSIL.

The chain recombines TRBV27 with TRBJ1-2, with 7 bases matching TRBD1. Germline V CDR1 and CDR2: MNHEY, SMNVEV (reference sequence). The CDR3 loop spans 16 amino acids. V lost 6 bases, J lost 3 bases, and 13 bases stayed unmatched. CDR3 nucleotide sequence: TGTGCCAGCAGAGAGGGCCAACGGGACAGCTACTATGGCTACACCTTC. Translating it yields CASREGQRDSYYGYTF.

This sequence joins TRBV2 and TRBJ2-1, with 13 bases matching TRBD2. The CDR3 contains 16 residues. J was trimmed by 4 bases and V by 2 bases; bases with no gene match: 2. In germline, CDR1 is SNHLY, CDR2 FYNNEI. Here the CDR3 DNA reads TGTGCCAGCAGTGAATGGACTAGCGGGAGATACAATGAGCAGTTCTTC. Translated, it gives CASSEWTSGRYNEQFF.

V gene TRBV28 combines with J gene TRBJ1-4, with D unresolved. The germline V gene encodes CDR1 MDHEN and CDR2 SYDVKM. With 4 bases removed from V and 5 bases from J, the gap between germline ends came to 5 bases. There are 12 residues in the CDR3. The CDR3: CASSWANEKLFF. The DNA for the CDR3 is TGTGCCAGCAGTTGGGCAAATGAAAAACTGTTTTTT.

V is TRBV7-3 and J is TRBJ1-2; D not resolved. This CDR3 has 16 residues. Deletions cut 5 bases from V and 10 bases from J, with 26 bases between. Germline V gives CDR1 SGHTA, CDR2 FQGTGA. The CDR3 is CASSASSAPRVRDYTF. As DNA, the CDR3 is TGTGCCAGCAGCGCATCCTCCGCCCCACGGGTTCGGGACTACACCTTC.